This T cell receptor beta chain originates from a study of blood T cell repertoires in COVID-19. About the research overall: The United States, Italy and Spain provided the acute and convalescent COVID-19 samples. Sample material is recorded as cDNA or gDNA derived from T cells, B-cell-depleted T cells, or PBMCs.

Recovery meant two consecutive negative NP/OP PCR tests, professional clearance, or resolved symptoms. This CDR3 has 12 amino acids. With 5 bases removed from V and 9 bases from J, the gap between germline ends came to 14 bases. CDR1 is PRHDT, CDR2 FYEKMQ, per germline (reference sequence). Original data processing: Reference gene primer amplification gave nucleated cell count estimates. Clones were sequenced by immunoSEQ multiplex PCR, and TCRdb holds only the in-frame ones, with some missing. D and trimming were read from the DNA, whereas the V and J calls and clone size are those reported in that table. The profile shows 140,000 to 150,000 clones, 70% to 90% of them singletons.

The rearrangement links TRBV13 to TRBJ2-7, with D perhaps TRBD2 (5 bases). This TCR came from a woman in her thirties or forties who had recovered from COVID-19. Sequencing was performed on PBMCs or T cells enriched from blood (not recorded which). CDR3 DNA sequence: TGTGCCAGCAGCCAAGGTGGGGAGAGGCAGTACTTC. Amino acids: CASSQGGERQYF.